The clone carrying this T cell receptor (beta chain) came up many times. Its antigen remains unknown. This record comes from a study of T cells in Graves' hyperthyroidism and ophthalmopathy. The PBMCs studied were ones that came from 8.5 to 10 ml fresh peripheral blood. The CDR3 contains 18 residues. Germline V gene lookup returns CDR1 LGHNT and CDR2 FRNRAP. Trimming took off 5 bases at V and 4 bases at J, with 23 bases between the two ends. From RNA transcripts, TCR beta CDR3 regions were amplified. The TCR CDR3 was amplified in a first-round RT-PCR using the HTBI primer set. TCRdb re-called the multiplex PCR reads with MiXCR, one entry per CDR3 protein. This sample has a few hundred thousand distinct CDR3 sequences, with roughly 19% found just once. Overall study results and limits: Among thyroid clonotypes expanded above 0.001, most also appeared in blood.

The receptor's source is a man aged 45-60 years with Graves' ophthalmopathy. The V gene is TRBV12-5, the J gene TRBJ2-2; maybe TRBD1 (6 bases). The sequenced sample was blood. Here the CDR3 reads CASGLDPPQGWGTGELFF. CDR3 in DNA: TGTGCTAGTGGTCTAGATCCCCCACAGGGCTGGGGCACCGGGGAGCTGTTTTTT.